This T cell receptor beta chain is from a study of molecular identifiers for immune sequencing clone quantification. This clonotype was seen a handful of times. Per the germline V gene, CDR1 is SGHAT and CDR2 is FQNNGV. CDR3 length: 15 residues. The trim removed 4 bases at V and 7 bases at J, leaving 9 bases unmatched. Sorting captured naive CD8 T cells as CD8+CD4-CCR7+CD45RA+. MiXCR was run by TCRdb on the PCR reads, yielding one entry per CDR3 protein. The data hold about 630,000 distinct CDR3 sequences, with around 25% observed a single time. This receptor was taken from a human donor in good health. Some libraries in this study had Jurkat cell RNA spiked in. The sample comprised naive CD8+ T cells from blood, with Jurkat cell RNA spiked in. Subset described: FACS-sorted CD8+CD4-CCR7+CD45RA+ naive T cells. The V and J genes are TRBV11-2 and TRBJ2-1; 8 nucleotides align to TRBD1. The CDR3 DNA follows: TGTGCCAGCAGCTCGAGCCCGACAGGGGTGAATGAGCAGTTCTTC. It codes for CASSSSPTGVNEQFF. Full variable domain (outside the CDR3, taken from reference TRBV11-2 and TRBJ2-1): EAGVAQSPRYKIIEKRQSVAFWCNPISGHATLYWYQQILGQGPKLLIQFQNNGVVDDSQLPKDRFSAERLKGVDSTLKIQPAKLEDSAVYLCASSSSPTGVNEQFFGPGTRLTVL.